This T cell receptor beta chain was found in a study of blood T cell repertoires in COVID-19. The method was immunoSEQ multiplex PCR; TCRdb's version includes in-frame clones alone and lacks a portion of them. Among a few hundred thousand clones listed, approximately 87% were seen once. CDR1 WNHNN and CDR2 SYGVQD come from the germline V gene (reference sequence). J gave up 3 bases and V 6 bases, and 5 bases lay outside the gene matches. The CDR3 totals 14 residues. The V call is TRBV10-1, the J call TRBJ2-3, with TRBD2 identical over 8 bases. The sequenced sample consisted of peripheral blood. The sequence derives from a woman aged 25-40 years with COVID-19, enrolled during active disease. The CDR3, as DNA: TGCGCCAGCAGAGAAGCGGGGGAAACAGATACGCAGTATTTT. The encoded protein is CASREAGETDTQYF.